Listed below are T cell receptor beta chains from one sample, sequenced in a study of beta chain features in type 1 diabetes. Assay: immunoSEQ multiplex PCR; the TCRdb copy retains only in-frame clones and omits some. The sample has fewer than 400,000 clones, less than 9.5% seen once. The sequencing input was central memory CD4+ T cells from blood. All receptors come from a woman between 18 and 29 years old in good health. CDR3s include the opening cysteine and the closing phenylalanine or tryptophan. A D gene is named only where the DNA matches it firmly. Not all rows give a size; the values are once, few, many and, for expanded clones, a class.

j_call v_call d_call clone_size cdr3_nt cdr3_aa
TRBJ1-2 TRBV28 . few TGTGCCAGCAGGGCGGGTATGGATGGCTACACCTTC CASRAGMDGYTF
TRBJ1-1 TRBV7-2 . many TGTGCCAGCAGCTTCGGGAGGACTGAAGCTTTCTTT CASSFGRTEAFF
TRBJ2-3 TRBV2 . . TGTGCCAGCAGTGAAGGGGTTGGCACAGATACGCAGTATTTT CASSEGVGTDTQYF
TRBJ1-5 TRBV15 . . TGTGCCACCAGCAGAGAATCGTCAGGCTACAGCAATCAGCCCCAGCATTTT CATSRESSGYSNQPQHF
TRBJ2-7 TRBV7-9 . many TGTGCCAGCAGCTTAATCGCGGCCCCGTACGAGCAGTACTTC CASSLIAAPYEQYF
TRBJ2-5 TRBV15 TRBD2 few TGTGCCACCAGCTCCCGACTAGCGCCTAACCAAGAGACCCAGTACTTC CATSSRLAPNQETQYF
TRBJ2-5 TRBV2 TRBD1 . TGTGCCAGCAGTGAGGAACAGGGGGCCGCAGAGACCCAGTACTTC CASSEEQGAAETQYF
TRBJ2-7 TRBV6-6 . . TGTGCCAGCAGTTATGGAGAGGGGCGACCCTACGAGCAGTACTTC CASSYGEGRPYEQYF
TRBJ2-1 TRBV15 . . TGTGCCACCAGCAGAGACGCGGGGTATGAGCAGTTCTTC CATSRDAGYEQFF
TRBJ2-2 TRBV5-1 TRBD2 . TGCGCCACTCACCCCGGGACTAGCGGGCTGAACACCGGGGAGCTGTTTTTT CATHPGTSGLNTGELFF
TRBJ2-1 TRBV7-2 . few TGTGCCAGCAGCTTATACGGGCCCAACAATGAGCAGTTCTTC CASSLYGPNNEQFF
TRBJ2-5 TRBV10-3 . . TGTGCCATCAGTGTCTCTGGGTCAGCCCAAGAGACCCAGTACTTC CAISVSGSAQETQYF
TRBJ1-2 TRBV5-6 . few TGTGCCAGCAGCCGACGAGGGTGGTCCCCCGCCTTCGCCTTC CASSRRGWSPAFAF
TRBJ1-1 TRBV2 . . TGTGCCAGCAGGGGGACGACAAGGGAAGCTTTCTTT CASRGTTREAFF
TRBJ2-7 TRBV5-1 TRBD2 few TGCGCCAGCAGCGCCGGGGGGACCCGAGACTACGAGCAGTACTTC CASSAGGTRDYEQYF
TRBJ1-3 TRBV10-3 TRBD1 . TGTGCCATCAGTGATCCGAAATCGACAGGGCCTGGAAACACCATATATTTT CAISDPKSTGPGNTIYF
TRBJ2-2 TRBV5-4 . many TGTGCCAGCAGCTTGCCTGCCTCTCGTGGGGCCGGGGAGCTGTTTTTT CASSLPASRGAGELFF